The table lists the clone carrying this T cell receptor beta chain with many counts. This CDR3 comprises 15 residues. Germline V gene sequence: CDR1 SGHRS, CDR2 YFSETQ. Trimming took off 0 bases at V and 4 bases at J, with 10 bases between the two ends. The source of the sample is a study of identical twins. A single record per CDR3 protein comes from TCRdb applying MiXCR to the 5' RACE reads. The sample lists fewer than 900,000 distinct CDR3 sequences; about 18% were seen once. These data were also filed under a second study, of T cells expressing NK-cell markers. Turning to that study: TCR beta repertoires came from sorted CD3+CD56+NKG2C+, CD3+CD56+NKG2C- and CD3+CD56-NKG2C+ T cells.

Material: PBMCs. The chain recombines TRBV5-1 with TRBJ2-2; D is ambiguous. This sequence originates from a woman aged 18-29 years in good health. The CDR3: CASSLEASVTGELFF. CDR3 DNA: TGCGCCAGCAGCTTGGAGGCCAGTGTCACCGGGGAGCTGTTTTTT. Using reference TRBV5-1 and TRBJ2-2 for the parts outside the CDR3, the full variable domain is KAGVTQTPRYLIKTRGQQVTLSCSPISGHRSVSWYQQTPGQGLQFLFEYFSETQRNKGNFPGRFSGRQFSNSRSEMNVSTLELGDSALYLCASSLEASVTGELFFGEGSRLTVL.